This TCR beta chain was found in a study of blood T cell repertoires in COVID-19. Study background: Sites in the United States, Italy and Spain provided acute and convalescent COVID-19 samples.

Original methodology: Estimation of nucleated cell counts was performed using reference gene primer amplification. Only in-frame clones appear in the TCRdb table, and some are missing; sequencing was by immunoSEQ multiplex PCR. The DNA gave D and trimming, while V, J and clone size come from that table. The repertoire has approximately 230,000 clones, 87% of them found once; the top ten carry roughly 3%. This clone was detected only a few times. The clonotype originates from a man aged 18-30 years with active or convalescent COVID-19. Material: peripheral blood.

The CDR3 coding sequence is TGTGCCAGCAGTTTATGGACTGCTAATCCCTCCGAGCAGTACTTC. Translated: CASSLWTANPSEQYF. This sequence joins TRBV27 and TRBJ2-7; D possibly corresponds to TRBD2 (5 bases). V was clipped by 1 base and J by 6 bases, with 16 bases between them. Germline CDR1 reads MNHEY; CDR2 reads SMNVEV (reference sequence). CDR3 length: 15 residues.